In its sample, the clone carrying this TCR beta chain was seen many times. The data belong to a study of neurological immune-mediated disorders. Each CDR3 protein is one row after TCRdb ran MiXCR on the 5' RACE reads. The sample includes nearly 60,000 distinct CDR3 sequences, around 3.4% of them seen just once. Trimming took 4 bases from V and 0 from J, leaving 7 bases between them. Germline loops: CDR1 LGHDT, CDR2 YNNKEL (reference sequence). The CDR3 has 14 residues. Source material: PBMCs. This sequence joins TRBV3-1 and TRBJ1-3, with a weak D call TRBD1 (5 bases). This clonotype originated in a woman aged 55-70 years with multiple sclerosis. The CDR3 sequence is CASSRDSSGNTIYF. The CDR3 bases are TGTGCCAGCAGCCGCGACAGCTCTGGAAACACCATATATTTT. Together with reference TRBV3-1 and TRBJ1-3, the CDR3 gives the full variable domain: DTAVSQTPKYLVTQMGNDKSIKCEQNLGHDTMYWYKQDSKKFLKIMFSYNNKELIINETVPNRFSPKSPDKAHLNLHINSLELGDSAVYFCASSRDSSGNTIYFGEGSWLTVV.